One and the same sample provided the 11 T cell receptor beta chains below, sequenced in a study of cytomegalovirus exposure and HLA in healthy donors. Amplification used 60 Vbeta primers and 13 Jbeta primers. The data were produced by immunoSEQ multiplex PCR, yet TCRdb's version contains in-frame clones alone and is incomplete. The sample carries roughly 150,000 clones, around 80% recorded once. Source material: PBMCs. The receptors derive from a man aged 25-40 years in good health and CMV-seronegative.

The chain employs TRBV30 and TRBJ1-6; D may be TRBD1 (6 bases). Trimming removed 4 bases from V and 3 bases from J, with 19 bases in between. This CDR3 is built from 17 residues. CDR1 GTSNPN and CDR2 SVGIG come from the germline V gene (reference sequence). CDR3 loop: CAWKGVAGESYNSPLHF. In DNA form, the CDR3 reads TGTGCCTGGAAGGGCGTCGCAGGGGAGAGCTATAATTCACCCCTCCACTTT.

The chain links TRBV19 to TRBJ1-1, with TRBD1 identical over 8 bases. This CDR3 is 16 amino acids long. Looked up from germline, CDR1 is LNHDA and CDR2 is SQIVND (reference sequence). V shed 6 bases and J 5 bases; nucleotides not matched to a gene: 14. The CDR3 region has the DNA TGTGCCAGTAGCTCGCTAGCGACAGGGGTGGTTACTGAAGCTTTCTTT. Translating gives CASSSLATGVVTEAFF.

The V call is TRBV6-1, the J call TRBJ2-3; 10 nucleotides match TRBD2. Germline V gene data show CDR1 as MNHNS and CDR2 as SASEGT. CDR3 length: 16 amino acids. J lost 4 bases, V lost 0 bases, and 4 bases had no gene match. As DNA, the CDR3 is TGTGCCAGCAGTGAAGCAGCGGGAGGGGGGGCAGATACGCAGTATTTT. Translating gives CASSEAAGGGADTQYF.

The rearrangement links TRBV5-1 to TRBJ1-5, with D possibly TRBD1 on 6 matching bases. Germline-derived CDR1 and CDR2 are SGHRS and YFSETQ. This CDR3 contains 13 residues. Trimming pared 5 bases from V and 5 bases from J, leaving 11 bases between. CDR3 nucleotides: TGCGCCAGCAGAACAGGGCAAGATCAGCCCCAGCATTTT. It is translated as CASRTGQDQPQHF.

J is TRBJ2-7 and V is TRBV10-3, with 7 bases that match TRBD2. Losses at the gene ends were 3 bases for V and 4 bases for J; bases not matched to a gene: 9. Germline CDR1 reads ENHRY; CDR2 reads SYGVKD. The CDR3 has 15 residues. CDR3 nucleotides: TGTGCCATCAGTGAAAATAGCGGAGCGGGATACGAGCAGTACTTC. Protein product: CAISENSGAGYEQYF.

The chain joins TRBV13 to TRBJ1-2; 8 bases align to TRBD1. The CDR3 runs to 16 residues. After removal of 2 bases from V and 5 bases from J, the junction contained 10 bases not matched to a gene. Germline CDR1 is PRHDT and CDR2 is FYEKMQ (reference sequence). CDR3 loop: CASSLLQGEIQYGYTF. The CDR3 DNA reads as TGTGCCAGCAGCTTACTACAGGGGGAGATTCAATATGGCTACACCTTC.

J is TRBJ2-7 and V is TRBV28; 13 positions match TRBD2. V shed 8 bases, J shed 0 bases, and the junction held 10 bases outside the gene matches. Germline assignment: CDR1 MDHEN and CDR2 SYDVKM. The length of the CDR3 is 17 residues. The CDR3: CASEAPGLAGNSYEQYF. The CDR3 DNA is TGTGCCAGCGAGGCGCCGGGACTAGCGGGGAACTCCTACGAGCAGTACTTC.

The chain is built from TRBV2 and TRBJ2-1; 10 positions match TRBD1. The CDR3 runs 14 residues. Trimming took 8 bases from V and 3 from J; bases not matched to a gene: 4. Germline lookup yields CDR1 SNHLY and CDR2 FYNNEI. The CDR3 region has the DNA TGTGCCAGCCGAGGACAGGGGGACTACAATGAGCAGTTCTTC. Translating it yields CASRGQGDYNEQFF. Filled out from reference TRBV2 and TRBJ2-1, the complete variable domain reads EPEVTQTPSHQVTQMGQEVILRCVPISNHLYFYWYRQILGQKVEFLVSFYNNEISEKSEIFDDQFSVERPDGSNFTLKIRSTKLEDSAMYFCASRGQGDYNEQFFGPGTRLTVL.

V usage is TRBV27 and J usage is TRBJ1-5; D perhaps matches TRBD1 (6 bases). The CDR3 is made up of 16 amino acids. Trimming took 4 bases from V and 7 from J, leaving 20 bases between them. The germline gives CDR1 MNHEY, CDR2 SMNVEV (reference sequence). The CDR3 here is CASSSYRDSLVQPQHF. DNA of the CDR3: TGTGCCAGCAGTTCGTACAGGGATAGCTTGGTCCAGCCCCAGCATTTT.

The CDR3 loop is CASSQDPASGLYSYNEQFF. The CDR3 DNA reads as TGCGCCAGCAGCCAAGATCCTGCTAGCGGGCTTTATTCCTACAATGAGCAGTTCTTC. The rearrangement joins TRBV4-1 to TRBJ2-1; 8 bases fit TRBD2. The CDR3 has 19 residues. V shed 0 bases, J shed 1 base, and the junction held 11 bases outside the gene matches. Germline loops: CDR1 MGHRA, CDR2 YSYEKL.

This rearrangement joins TRBV4-1 to TRBJ1-1; D remains unclear. Germline V lookup: CDR1 MGHRA, CDR2 YSYEKL. The V end was cut by 4 bases, the J end by 1 base, with 7 bases between. The CDR3 is 13 residues long. The CDR3 spells CASSPSPNTEAFF. The CDR3 DNA sequence: TGCGCCAGCAGCCCTAGTCCGAACACTGAAGCTTTCTTT.